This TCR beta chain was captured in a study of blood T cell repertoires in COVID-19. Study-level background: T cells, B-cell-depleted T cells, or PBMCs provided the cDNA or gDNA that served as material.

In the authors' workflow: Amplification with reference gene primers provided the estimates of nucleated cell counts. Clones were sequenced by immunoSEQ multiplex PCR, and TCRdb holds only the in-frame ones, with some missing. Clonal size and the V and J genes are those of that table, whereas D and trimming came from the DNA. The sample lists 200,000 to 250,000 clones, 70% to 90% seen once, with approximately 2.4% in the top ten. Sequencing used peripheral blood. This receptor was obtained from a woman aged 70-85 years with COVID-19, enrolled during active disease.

CDR3 protein: CASSAYGDLNTEAFF. CDR3 nucleotides: TGCGCCAGCAGCGCTTACGGAGATTTGAACACTGAAGCTTTCTTT. V gene TRBV5-1 combines with J gene TRBJ1-1, with D uncertain. The CDR3 runs to 15 residues. The V end was cut by 4 bases, the J end by 0 bases, with 13 bases between. Germline CDR1 reads SGHRS; CDR2 reads YFSETQ.